This T cell receptor beta chain was captured in a study of cytomegalovirus exposure and HLA in healthy donors. Study results and limitations: 164 TCR beta chains were listed as cytomegalovirus-associated.

Turning to this clone: The antigen is undetermined.

The method was immunoSEQ multiplex PCR; TCRdb's version includes in-frame clones alone and lacks a portion of them. The sample has roughly 80,000 clones, roughly 93% seen once. Germline CDR1 is MNHNY and CDR2 is SVGAGI (reference sequence). This CDR3 is 12 amino acids long. Trimming left V 5 bases short and J 9 bases short, with 14 bases between. The TCR was taken from a man aged 30-40 years in good health and CMV-seronegative. The chain is built from TRBV6-6 and TRBJ2-7; tentative D call: TRBD2 (5 bases). Sequences were obtained from PBMCs. CDR3 coding DNA: TGTGCCAGCAGTGAGACTACGTCAGGGCAGTACTTC. This encodes CASSETTSGQYF.